This T cell receptor beta chain was captured in a study of blood T cell repertoires in COVID-19. Study details: The United States, Italy and Spain supplied acute and convalescent COVID-19 samples. In each case, the material was cDNA or gDNA derived from T cells, B-cell-depleted T cells, or PBMCs.

The assay was immunoSEQ multiplex PCR, and TCRdb's table has in-frame clones only and misses some. Of 55,000 to 80,000 clones in the sample, approximately 77% were seen once. The CDR3 consists of 15 residues. Germline V CDR1 and CDR2: SQVTM, ANQGSEA. V was shortened by 4 bases and J by 0 bases, with 12 bases between the two germline ends. This sequence joins TRBV29-1 and TRBJ1-4; D is undetermined. This clonotype was sampled from a woman in her 70s with acute or convalescent COVID-19. Sample: peripheral blood. CDR3 sequence reads: CSVAVPLATNEKLFF. Written as DNA, the CDR3 is TGCAGCGTTGCGGTCCCCCTTGCAACTAATGAAAAACTGTTTTTT.